The entry that follows covers one T cell receptor beta chain sequence. The repertoire was sequenced with immunoSEQ multiplex PCR; TCRdb's copy has only in-frame clones and lacks some. The profile covers 170,000 or so clones, with about 94% appearing a single time and 8.5% taken by the ten largest. CDR3 length equals 16 residues. The V gene end was trimmed by 3 bases and the J gene end by 8 bases; junction bases not matched to a gene: 9. Looked up from germline, CDR1 is LGHNA and CDR2 is YSLEER. This sample stems from a study of control samples from healthy donors and cancer patients. The receptor was isolated from a woman aged 35 to 49 in good health. J is TRBJ2-1 and V is TRBV4-3; TRBD1 agrees at 11 bases. The sample taken for sequencing was blood. The CDR3 DNA follows: TGCGCCAGCAGCCACCCCCGGACAGGGGGCCTGGATGAGCAGTTCTTC. It codes for CASSHPRTGGLDEQFF.